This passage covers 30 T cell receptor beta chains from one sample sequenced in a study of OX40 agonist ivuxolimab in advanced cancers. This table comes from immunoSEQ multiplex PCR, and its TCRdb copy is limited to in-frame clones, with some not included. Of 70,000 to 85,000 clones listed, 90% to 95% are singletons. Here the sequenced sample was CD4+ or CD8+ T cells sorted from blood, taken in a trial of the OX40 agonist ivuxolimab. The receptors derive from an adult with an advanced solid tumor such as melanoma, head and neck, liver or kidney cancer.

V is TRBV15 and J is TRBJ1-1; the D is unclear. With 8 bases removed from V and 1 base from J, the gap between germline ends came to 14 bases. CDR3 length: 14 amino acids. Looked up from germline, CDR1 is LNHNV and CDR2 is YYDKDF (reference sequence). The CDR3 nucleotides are TGTGCCACCCCAAGGGAGCCGGGGAACACTGAAGCTTTCTTT. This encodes CATPREPGNTEAFF.

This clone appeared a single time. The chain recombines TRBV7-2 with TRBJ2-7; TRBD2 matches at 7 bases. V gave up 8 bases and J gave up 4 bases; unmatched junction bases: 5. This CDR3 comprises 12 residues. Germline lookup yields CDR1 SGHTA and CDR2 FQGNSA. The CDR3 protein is CASGPGGYEQYF. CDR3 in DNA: TGTGCCAGCGGACCGGGAGGTTACGAGCAGTACTTC. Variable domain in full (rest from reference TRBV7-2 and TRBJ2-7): GAGVSQSPSNKVTEKGKDVELRCDPISGHTALYWYRQSLGQGLEFLIYFQGNSAPDKSGLPSDRFSAERTGGSVSTLTIQRTQQEDSAVYLCASGPGGYEQYFGPGTRLTVT.

The CDR3 region is CASSFSGGANTGELFF. CDR3 coding DNA: TGTGCCAGCAGCTTCTCAGGAGGCGCGAACACCGGGGAGCTGTTTTTT. The V call is TRBV7-9, the J call TRBJ2-2, with a possible D match to TRBD2 (5 bases). Per the germline V gene, CDR1 is SEHNR and CDR2 is FQNEAQ (reference sequence). This CDR3 comprises 16 residues. V lost 3 bases to trimming and J lost 0 bases, with 11 bases between them.

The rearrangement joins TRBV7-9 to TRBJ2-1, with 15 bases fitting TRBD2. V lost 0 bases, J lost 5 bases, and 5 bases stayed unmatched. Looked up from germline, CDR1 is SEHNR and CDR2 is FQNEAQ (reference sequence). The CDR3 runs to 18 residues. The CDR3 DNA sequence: TGTGCCAGCAGCTTAGCGATACGGACTAGCGGGGGGGACAATGAGCAGTTCTTC. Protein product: CASSLAIRTSGGDNEQFF.

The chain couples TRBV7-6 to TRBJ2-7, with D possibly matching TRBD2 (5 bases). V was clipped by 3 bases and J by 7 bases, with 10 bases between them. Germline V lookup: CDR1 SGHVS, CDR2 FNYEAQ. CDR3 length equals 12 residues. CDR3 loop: CASSLRAGEQYF. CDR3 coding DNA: TGTGCCAGCAGCTTGAGGGCCGGGGAGCAGTACTTC.

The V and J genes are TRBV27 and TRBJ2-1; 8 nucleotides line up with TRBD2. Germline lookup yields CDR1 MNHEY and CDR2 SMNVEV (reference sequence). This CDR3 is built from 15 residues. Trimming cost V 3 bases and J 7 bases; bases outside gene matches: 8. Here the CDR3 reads CASSFTGGLINEQFF. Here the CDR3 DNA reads TGTGCCAGCAGTTTCACGGGAGGGCTTATAAATGAGCAGTTCTTC.

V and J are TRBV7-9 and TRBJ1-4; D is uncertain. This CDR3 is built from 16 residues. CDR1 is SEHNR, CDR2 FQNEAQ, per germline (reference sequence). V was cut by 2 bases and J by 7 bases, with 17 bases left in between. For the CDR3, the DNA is TGTGCCAGCAGCTTACCGGGGATCAAAGGCGGTGAAAAACTGTTTTTT. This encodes CASSLPGIKGGEKLFF.

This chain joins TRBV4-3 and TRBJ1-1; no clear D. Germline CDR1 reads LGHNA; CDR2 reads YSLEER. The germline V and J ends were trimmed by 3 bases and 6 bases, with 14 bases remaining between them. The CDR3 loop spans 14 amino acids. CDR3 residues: CASSQNDYDAEAFF. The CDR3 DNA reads TGCGCCAGCAGCCAGAACGACTATGACGCTGAAGCTTTCTTT.

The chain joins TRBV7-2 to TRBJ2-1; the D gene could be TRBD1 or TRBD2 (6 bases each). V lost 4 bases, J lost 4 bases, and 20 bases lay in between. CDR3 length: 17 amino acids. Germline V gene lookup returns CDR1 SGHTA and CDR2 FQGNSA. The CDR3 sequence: CASSWPYERGPYNEQFF. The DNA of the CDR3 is TGTGCCAGCAGCTGGCCGTACGAACGGGGGCCTTACAATGAGCAGTTCTTC.

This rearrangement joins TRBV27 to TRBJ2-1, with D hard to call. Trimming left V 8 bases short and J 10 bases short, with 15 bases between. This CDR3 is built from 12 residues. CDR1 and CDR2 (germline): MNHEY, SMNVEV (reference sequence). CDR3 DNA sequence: TGTGCCAGCGGACCTCAGATGGGGGAGCAGTTCTTC. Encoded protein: CASGPQMGEQFF.

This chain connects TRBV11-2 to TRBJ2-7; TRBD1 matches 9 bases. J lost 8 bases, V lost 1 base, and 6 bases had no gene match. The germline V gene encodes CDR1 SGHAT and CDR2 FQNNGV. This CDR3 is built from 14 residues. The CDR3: CASSLGDRGSQQYF. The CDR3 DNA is TGTGCCAGCAGCTTAGGAGACAGGGGGTCTCAGCAGTACTTC. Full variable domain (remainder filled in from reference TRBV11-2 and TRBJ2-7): EAGVAQSPRYKIIEKRQSVAFWCNPISGHATLYWYQQILGQGPKLLIQFQNNGVVDDSQLPKDRFSAERLKGVDSTLKIQPAKLEDSAVYLCASSLGDRGSQQYFGPGTRLTVT.

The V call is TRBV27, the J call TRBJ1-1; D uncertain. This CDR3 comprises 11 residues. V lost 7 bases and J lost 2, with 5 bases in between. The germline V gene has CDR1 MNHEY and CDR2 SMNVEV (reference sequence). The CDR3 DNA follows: TGTGCCAGCACCGGAAACACTGAAGCTTTCTTT. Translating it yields CASTGNTEAFF.

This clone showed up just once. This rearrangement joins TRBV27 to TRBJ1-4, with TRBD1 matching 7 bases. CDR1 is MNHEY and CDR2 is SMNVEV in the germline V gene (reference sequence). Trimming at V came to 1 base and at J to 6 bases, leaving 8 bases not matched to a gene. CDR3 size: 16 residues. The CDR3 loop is CASSLWGSGGDEKLFF. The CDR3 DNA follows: TGTGCCAGCAGTTTATGGGGGTCAGGGGGGGATGAAAAACTGTTTTTT.

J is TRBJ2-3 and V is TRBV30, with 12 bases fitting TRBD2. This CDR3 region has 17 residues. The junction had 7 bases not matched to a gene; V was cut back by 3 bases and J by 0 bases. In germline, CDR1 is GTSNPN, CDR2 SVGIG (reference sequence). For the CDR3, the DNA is TGTGCCTGGAGAGGTCTAGCGGGAGGGGTAAGCACAGATACGCAGTATTTT. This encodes CAWRGLAGGVSTDTQYF.

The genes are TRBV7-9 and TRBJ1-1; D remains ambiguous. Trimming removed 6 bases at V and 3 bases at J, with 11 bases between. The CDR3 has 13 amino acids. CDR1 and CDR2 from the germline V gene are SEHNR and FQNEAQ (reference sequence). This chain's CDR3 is CASSSGGYTEAFF. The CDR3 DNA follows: TGTGCCAGCAGTTCCGGTGGGTACACTGAAGCTTTCTTT.

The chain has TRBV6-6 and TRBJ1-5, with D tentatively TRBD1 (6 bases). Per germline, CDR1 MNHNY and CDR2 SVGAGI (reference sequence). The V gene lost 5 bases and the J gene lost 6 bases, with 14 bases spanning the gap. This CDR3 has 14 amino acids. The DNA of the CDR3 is TGTGCCAGCAGTGCACAGGGAGGTCGTCAGCCCCAGCATTTT. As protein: CASSAQGGRQPQHF.

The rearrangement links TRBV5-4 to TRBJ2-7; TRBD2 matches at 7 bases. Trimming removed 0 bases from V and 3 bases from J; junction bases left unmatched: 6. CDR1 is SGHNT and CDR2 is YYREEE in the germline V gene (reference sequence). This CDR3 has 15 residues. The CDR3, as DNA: TGTGCCAGCAGCTTGGTGGGGGAGGGCCTCTACGAGCAGTACTTC. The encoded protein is CASSLVGEGLYEQYF.

The CDR3 region has the DNA TGTGCCAGCAGCCACGGGACAGGGGTTGGGGAGACCCAGTACTTC. This translates into CASSHGTGVGETQYF. The genes are TRBV9 and TRBJ2-5; TRBD1 aligns across 10 bases. J was trimmed by 5 bases and V by 4 bases; bases with no gene match: 8. CDR1 and CDR2 (germline): SGDLS, YYNGEE. This CDR3 has 15 amino acids.

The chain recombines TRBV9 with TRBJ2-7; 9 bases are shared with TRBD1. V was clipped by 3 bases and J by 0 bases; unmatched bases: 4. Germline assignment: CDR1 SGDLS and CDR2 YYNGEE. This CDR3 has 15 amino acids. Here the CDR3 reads CASSERTGASYEQYF. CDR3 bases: TGTGCCAGCAGCGAGCGGACAGGGGCCTCCTACGAGCAGTACTTC.

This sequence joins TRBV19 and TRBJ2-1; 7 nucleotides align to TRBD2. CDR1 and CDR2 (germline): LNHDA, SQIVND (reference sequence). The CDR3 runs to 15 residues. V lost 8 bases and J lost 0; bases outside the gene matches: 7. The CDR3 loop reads CASETGTNSYNEQFF. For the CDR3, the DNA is TGTGCCAGTGAAACCGGGACTAACTCCTACAATGAGCAGTTCTTC. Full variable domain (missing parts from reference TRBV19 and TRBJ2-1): DGGITQSPKYLFRKEGQNVTLSCEQNLNHDAMYWYRQDPGQGLRLIYYSQIVNDFQKGDIAEGYSVSREKKESFPLTVTSAQKNPTAFYLCASETGTNSYNEQFFGPGTRLTVL.

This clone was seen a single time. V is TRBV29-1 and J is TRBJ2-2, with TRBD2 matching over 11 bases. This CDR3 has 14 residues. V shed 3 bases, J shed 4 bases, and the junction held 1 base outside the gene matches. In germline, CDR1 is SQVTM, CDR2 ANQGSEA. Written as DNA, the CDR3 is TGCAGCGTTGATCTAGCGGGGGGCACCGGGGAGCTGTTTTTT. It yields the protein CSVDLAGGTGELFF.

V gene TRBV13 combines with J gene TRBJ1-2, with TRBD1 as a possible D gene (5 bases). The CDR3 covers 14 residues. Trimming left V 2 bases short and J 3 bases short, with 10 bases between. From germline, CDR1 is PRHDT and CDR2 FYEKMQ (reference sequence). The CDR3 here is CASSLRTLDYGYTF. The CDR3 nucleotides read TGTGCCAGCAGCTTACGGACACTGGACTATGGCTACACCTTC.

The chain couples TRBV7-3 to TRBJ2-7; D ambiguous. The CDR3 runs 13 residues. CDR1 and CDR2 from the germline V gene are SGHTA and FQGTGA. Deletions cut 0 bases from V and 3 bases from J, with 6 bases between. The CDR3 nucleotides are TGTGCCAGCAGCTTAACGGGTAACTACGAGCAGTACTTC. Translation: CASSLTGNYEQYF.

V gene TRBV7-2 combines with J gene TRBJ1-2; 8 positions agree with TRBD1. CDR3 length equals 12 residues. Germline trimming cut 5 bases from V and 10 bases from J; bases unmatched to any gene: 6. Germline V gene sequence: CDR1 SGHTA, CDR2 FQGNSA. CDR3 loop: CASSPGTGHYTF. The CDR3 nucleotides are TGTGCCAGCAGCCCGGGGACAGGCCACTACACCTTC.

CDR3 amino acids: CASSPTLSSYNEQFF. CDR3 DNA: TGTGCCAGCTCACCAACCCTGAGCTCCTACAATGAGCAGTTCTTC. This chain connects TRBV18 to TRBJ2-1; D not resolved. Trimming took 2 bases from V and 0 from J, leaving 8 bases between them. The V gene's germline CDR1 is KGHSH and CDR2 LQKENI. CDR3 length: 15 residues. The variable domain in full, with the rest retrieved from reference TRBV18 and TRBJ2-1, is NAGVMQNPRHLVRRRGQEARLRCSPMKGHSHVYWYRQLPEEGLKFMVYLQKENIIDESGMPKERFSAEFPKEGPSILRIQQVVRGDSAAYFCASSPTLSSYNEQFFGPGTRLTVL.

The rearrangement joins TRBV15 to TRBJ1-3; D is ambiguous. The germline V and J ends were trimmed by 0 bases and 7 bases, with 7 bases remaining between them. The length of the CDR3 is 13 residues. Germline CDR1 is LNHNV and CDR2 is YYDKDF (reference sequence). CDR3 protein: CATSRDLSNTIYF. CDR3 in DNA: TGTGCCACCAGCAGAGATTTAAGTAACACCATATATTTT.

CDR3 bases: TGTGCCAGCAGCCCCCCCCCGGACAGGGGTCTTTCTGGGGCCAACGTCCTGACTTTC. Its protein product is CASSPPPDRGLSGANVLTF. The rearrangement uses TRBV7-9 and TRBJ2-6; the match to TRBD1 covers 9 bases. V dropped 5 bases and J dropped 1; count of bases not matched to a gene: 12. Per the germline V gene, CDR1 is SEHNR and CDR2 is FQNEAQ (reference sequence). The length of the CDR3 is 19 residues.

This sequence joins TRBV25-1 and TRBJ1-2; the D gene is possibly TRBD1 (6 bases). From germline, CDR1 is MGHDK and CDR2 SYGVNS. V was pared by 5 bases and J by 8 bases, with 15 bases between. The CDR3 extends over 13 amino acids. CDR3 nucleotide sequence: TGTGCCAGCAGTCCGACTACAGGGCACGGCTACACCTTC. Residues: CASSPTTGHGYTF.

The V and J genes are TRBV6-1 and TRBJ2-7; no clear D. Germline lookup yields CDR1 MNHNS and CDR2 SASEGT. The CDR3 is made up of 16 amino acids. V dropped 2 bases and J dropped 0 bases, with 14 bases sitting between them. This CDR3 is CASSELDGAYSYEQYF. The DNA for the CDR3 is TGTGCCAGCAGTGAACTCGACGGAGCATACTCCTACGAGCAGTACTTC.

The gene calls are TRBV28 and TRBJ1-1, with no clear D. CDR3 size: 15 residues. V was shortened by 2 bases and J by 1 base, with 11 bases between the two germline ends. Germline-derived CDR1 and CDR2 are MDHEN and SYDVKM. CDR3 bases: TGTGCCAGCAGTTTAGCTTTACGTGGGAACACTGAAGCTTTCTTT. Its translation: CASSLALRGNTEAFF.